This T cell receptor (beta chain) is drawn from a study of cytomegalovirus exposure and HLA in healthy donors. Primers: 60 Vbeta forward and 13 Jbeta reverse. Method: immunoSEQ multiplex PCR; TCRdb's copy keeps in-frame clones and lacks some. The table records 150,000 to 200,000 clones, 80% of them present only once. Concerning this clone: Its antigen is undetermined. This CDR3 is also generated by other DNA sequences in the sample.

Trimming took 6 bases from V and 6 from J, leaving 8 bases between them. The CDR3 spans 11 residues. Germline CDR1 and CDR2: SQVTM and ANQGSEA. Findings of the study overall: Most TCR beta V segments were productive about 87% or about 30% of the time in an earlier analysis. The classifier was said to identify cytomegalovirus status with high specificity and sensitivity. Later analysis associated a missense DCLRE1C variant with TCR beta V- and J-gene trimming. Analyses of presence/absence relied on an assumption of roughly uniform sequencing depth across donors.

The rearrangement joins TRBV29-1 to TRBJ2-2; the D gene is possibly TRBD1 (6 bases). The sample was PBMCs. The receptor was isolated from a man aged 30 to 39 in good health and CMV-seropositive. In DNA form, the CDR3 reads TGCAGCGTGGGGGCATCCGGGGAGCTGTTTTTT. Protein sequence: CSVGASGELFF.